This TCR beta chain was documented in a study of blood T cells in healthy people across ages. This clonotype was seen only a few times. Its antigen is unidentified. V was cut by 3 bases and J by 8 bases, with 10 bases left in between. From germline, CDR1 is SGDLS and CDR2 YYNGEE. The CDR3 covers 12 residues. Sample donors were healthy Caucasian individuals that came from Russia, aged roughly 6 to 95. Points from the study as a whole: Diversity figures derived from one million T cells were judged to underestimate the true value. Long-lived donors exceeded aged donors in naive CD4+ cells and diversity. Measured against age, TCR beta diversity per million T cells decreased in a roughly linear manner.

Through a sample-barcoded 5' primer and a J-beta primer mix, a second PCR was run for 7 to 11 cycles. A single record per CDR3 protein comes from TCRdb applying MiXCR to the 5' RACE reads. Among some 1.4 million distinct CDR3 sequences listed, about 43% were seen once. Sequencing was done on a sample of blood. This clonotype was sampled from a woman younger than 35 in good health. This chain uses TRBV9 with TRBJ2-3; a possible D gene is TRBD1 (6 bases). CDR3: CASSGQDGTQYF. The DNA of the CDR3 is TGTGCCAGCAGCGGACAGGACGGTACGCAGTATTTT. The full variable domain, its missing parts supplied by reference TRBV9 and TRBJ2-3, is DSGVTQTPKHLITATGQRVTLRCSPRSGDLSVYWYQQSLDQGLQFLIQYYNGEERAKGNILERFSAQQFPDLHSELNLSSLELGDSALYFCASSGQDGTQYFGPGTRLTVL.